These 19 T cell receptor beta chains were sequenced from one sample in a study of identical twins' blood T cells (dated by TCRdb to about 2013). The receptor library was made with 5' RACE. Sequencing relied on an Illumina Genome Analyzer IIx. The public reads were reprocessed in TCRdb via fastp at Q25 and MiXCR, keeping in-frame beta chains. When rows share a CDR3 protein, they turn into one entry using the most common DNA and genes. Here the sample has 350,000 to 400,000 distinct CDR3 sequences; 28% occur a single time. The leading ten clones occupy 5.5% to 7% of the sample. The sequencing input was PBMCs. These receptors originate from a woman aged 18-49 years in good health.

This clonotype showed up just a few times. The CDR3 DNA sequence: TGCAGCGTTGCCCGGCCAGGGTCAGAAAACTATGGCTACACCTTC. Protein: CSVARPGSENYGYTF. The V call is TRBV29-1, the J call TRBJ1-2; weak D call: TRBD1 (5 bases). The CDR3 has 15 residues. Per the germline V gene, CDR1 is SQVTM and CDR2 is ANQGSEA. Trimming cost V 4 bases and J 2 bases, with 17 bases left between them.

The chain couples TRBV5-1 to TRBJ2-3; 7 bases are shared with TRBD1. Trimming took 3 bases from V and 10 from J; bases not matched to a gene: 11. Germline assignment: CDR1 SGHRS and CDR2 YFSETQ. The CDR3 contains 14 residues. The CDR3 is CASSWASVTGPQYF. The DNA for the CDR3 is TGCGCCAGCAGCTGGGCTTCTGTGACAGGGCCGCAGTATTTT.

This clonotype came up many times. The chain is built from TRBV11-2 and TRBJ2-7; the D gene is possibly TRBD1 (6 bases). Trimming removed 5 bases from V and 6 bases from J, with 8 bases in between. This CDR3 contains 11 residues. From germline, CDR1 is SGHAT and CDR2 FQNNGV. The CDR3 DNA sequence: TGTGCCAGCAGCGGACAGCTCGAGCAGTACTTC. Protein sequence: CASSGQLEQYF.

This clonotype showed up many times. The V and J genes are TRBV10-2 and TRBJ2-3, with 11 bases fitting TRBD2. Trimming at V came to 6 bases and at J to 4 bases, leaving 9 bases not matched to a gene. Germline V CDR1 and CDR2: WSHSY, SAAADI. The CDR3 consists of 16 residues. The CDR3 nucleotides are TGCGCCAGCAGCGATACGACTAGCGGGGTCGCAGATACGCAGTATTTT. Amino acids: CASSDTTSGVADTQYF.

The J gene is TRBJ2-3, the V gene TRBV20-1; 8 positions match TRBD2. Germline V lookup: CDR1 DFQATT, CDR2 SNEGSKA (reference sequence). This CDR3 region has 13 residues. V shed 5 bases, J shed 6 bases, and the junction held 7 bases outside the gene matches. The CDR3 loop reads CSASGTRADTQYF. Here the CDR3 DNA reads TGCAGTGCTTCCGGGACTAGGGCGGATACGCAGTATTTT.

On this clonotype: A much larger clone sits a single nucleotide away, making a read error possible. The chain is built from TRBV19 and TRBJ2-2, with D possibly matching TRBD2 (5 bases). This CDR3 is built from 14 residues. Per the germline V gene, CDR1 is LNHDA and CDR2 is SQIVND (reference sequence). V gave up 4 bases and J gave up 10 bases, with 16 bases separating them. The DNA of the CDR3 is TGTGCCAGTAGTACCCCGGGCGGGTCCGTGGAGCTGTTTTTT. Its translation: CASSTPGGSVELFF.

The V call is TRBV29-1, the J call TRBJ1-1; D ambiguous. The CDR3 extends over 12 amino acids. CDR1 and CDR2 (germline): SQVTM, ANQGSEA. V gave up 5 bases and J gave up 3 bases, with 10 bases separating them. The CDR3 nucleotides are TGCAGCGTTTCGTCCGGGTACACTGAAGCTTTCTTT. It codes for CSVSSGYTEAFF.

The rearrangement links TRBV5-1 to TRBJ1-1; 7 bases fit TRBD1. Per germline, CDR1 SGHRS and CDR2 YFSETQ. J gave up 8 bases and V 4 bases, and 11 bases lay outside the gene matches. The CDR3 loop spans 14 amino acids. The chain's CDR3 is CASSAGDRISEAFF. The CDR3 region has the DNA TGCGCCAGCAGCGCCGGGGACAGAATTAGCGAAGCTTTCTTT.

This clonotype came up a few times. The chain carries TRBV30 and TRBJ1-2; no clear D gene. This CDR3 is built from 13 residues. The V gene's germline CDR1 is GTSNPN and CDR2 SVGIG (reference sequence). V dropped 0 bases and J dropped 4 bases, with 9 bases sitting between them. The chain's CDR3 is CAWSVGFSYGYTF. The CDR3 DNA reads as TGTGCCTGGAGTGTGGGTTTTAGCTATGGCTACACCTTC.

This clonotype was counted between two and nine times. The chain uses TRBV5-4 and TRBJ2-2; TRBD1 matches at 10 bases. The V gene's germline CDR1 is SGHNT and CDR2 YYREEE (reference sequence). The CDR3 is 16 residues long. The ends lost 4 bases at V and 4 bases at J; junction bases unmatched: 7. The CDR3 coding sequence is TGTGCCAGCAGCCTAGACAGGGGGCCGATCACCGGGGAGCTGTTTTTT. Amino acids: CASSLDRGPITGELFF.

As regards this clonotype: Possible read error: a much larger clone is one base away. The V call is TRBV6-5, the J call TRBJ2-1, with TRBD2 matching over 8 bases. Germline V CDR1 and CDR2: MNHEY, SVGAGI. V shed 10 bases and J 4 bases; nucleotides not matched to a gene: 12. This CDR3 spans 15 amino acids. Written as DNA, the CDR3 is TGTGCCAACAGGAGCGGGAGCATGACGTACAATGAGCAGTTCTTC. It specifies CANRSGSMTYNEQFF.

This clonotype was seen more than once but under ten times. J is TRBJ2-7 and V is TRBV5-1; 11 nucleotides line up with TRBD2. The CDR3 sequence is 15 residues long. V lost 1 base, J lost 4 bases, and 4 bases stayed unmatched. CDR1 and CDR2 from the germline V gene are SGHRS and YFSETQ. DNA of the CDR3: TGCGCCAGCAGCTTGAATCTAGCGGGAGGTTACGAGCAGTACTTC. This sequence encodes CASSLNLAGGYEQYF.

The genes are TRBV19 and TRBJ1-2; 8 nucleotides match TRBD1. With 1 base clipped from V and 0 bases from J, the junction kept 10 bases outside the gene matches. From germline, CDR1 is LNHDA and CDR2 SQIVND (reference sequence). The CDR3 length is 18 residues. The CDR3, as DNA: TGTGCCAGTAGTATAGTCTCCTTGACAGGGGAAGCTAACTATGGCTACACCTTC. Amino acid sequence: CASSIVSLTGEANYGYTF.

The V call is TRBV3-1, the J call TRBJ1-1; D is unresolved. CDR1 is LGHDT, CDR2 YNNKEL, per germline (reference sequence). Trimming took off 2 bases at V and 3 bases at J, with 10 bases between the two ends. This CDR3 is built from 14 residues. Here the CDR3 DNA reads TGTGCCAGCAGCCAAAGGGCTCGGGACACTGAAGCTTTCTTT. Translation gives CASSQRARDTEAFF.

This clonotype was seen only a few times. The V call is TRBV14, the J call TRBJ2-5; 7 positions agree with TRBD1. V dropped 7 bases and J dropped 5; count of bases not matched to a gene: 13. The CDR3 sequence is 15 residues long. Per germline, CDR1 SGHDN and CDR2 FVKESK. CDR3 residues: CASTSRQGPFETQYF. The CDR3 DNA follows: TGTGCCAGCACCTCGCGACAGGGACCTTTCGAGACCCAGTACTTC.

This chain links TRBV7-7 with TRBJ2-2; D may be TRBD2 (5 bases). The CDR3 runs to 16 residues. Trimming removed 1 base from V and 7 bases from J, with 16 bases in between. Per the germline V gene, CDR1 is SSHAT and CDR2 is FNYEAQ (reference sequence). DNA for the CDR3: TGTGCCAGCAGCTTAGGTGTCGGACTCCCGGGCGGGGAGCTGTTTTTT. Its protein is CASSLGVGLPGGELFF.

This clonotype occurred a few times. The rearrangement links TRBV19 to TRBJ1-1; D not certain. The CDR3 consists of 11 residues. Trimming took 6 bases from V and 11 from J, leaving 13 bases between them. Looked up from germline, CDR1 is LNHDA and CDR2 is SQIVND (reference sequence). The CDR3 nucleotides are TGTGCCAGTAGATCCGAAGGTTGGGCTTTCTTT. Translation: CASRSEGWAFF.

About this clonotype itself: A much larger clone is a single base away; this may be a read error. V usage is TRBV29-1 and J usage is TRBJ1-1; 8 nucleotides match TRBD1. The CDR3 extends over 13 amino acids. Germline values: CDR1 SQVTM, CDR2 ANQGSEA. The chain's CDR3 is CNARQGRGTEAFF. The CDR3 DNA reads TGCAACGCTAGACAGGGGAGGGGCACTGAAGCTTTCTTT.

This clonotype was observed a few times. The V gene is TRBV29-1, the J gene TRBJ2-5; 8 nucleotides match TRBD1. This CDR3 comprises 13 residues. The trim removed 0 bases at V and 5 bases at J, leaving 2 bases unmatched. Germline V gives CDR1 SQVTM, CDR2 ANQGSEA. CDR3 bases: TGCAGCGTTGAAGATTACAGGGGGGAGACCCAGTACTTC. It translates to CSVEDYRGETQYF.